These T cell receptor beta chains were read from a single sample in a study of shared clonotypes between healthy human individuals. The repertoire was sequenced with immunoSEQ multiplex PCR; TCRdb's copy has only in-frame clones and lacks some. The table lists 550,000 to 800,000 clones, about 74% of them singletons. Sequencing was performed on memory CD4+ T cells sorted from blood. The origin of the receptors is a woman aged 25 to 45 in good health. The CDR3 runs from the conserved cysteine through the conserved F or W. A D gene is named only where the DNA matches it firmly. Size tells how often a clone was seen (once, few, many) or the class of an expanded clone, and some rows leave it out.

TRBJ1-1	-	TRBV6-5	-	TGTGCCAGCAGTTACCGTCGGACTGAAGCTTTCTTT	CASSYRRTEAFF
TRBJ2-7	-	TRBV7-9	-	TGTGCCAGCAGCGTTCAGGGCGACTCCTACGAGCAGTACTTC	CASSVQGDSYEQYF
TRBJ2-3	-	TRBV9	-	TGTGCCAGCAGCGTAGGACAGCGAAACACAGATACGCAGTATTTT	CASSVGQRNTDTQYF
TRBJ2-3	-	TRBV18	TRBD2	TGTGCCAGCTCGGCCTTACTAGCGGGGGGCACAGATACGCAGTATTTT	CASSALLAGGTDTQYF
TRBJ1-1	-	TRBV5-5	-	TGTGCCAGCAGCTTGGATCCCCACCCGGAGACTGAAGCTTTCTTT	CASSLDPHPETEAFF
TRBJ2-3	-	TRBV5-1	-	TGCGCCAGCAGCTTAGTGTCCGGATATAGCACAGATACGCAGTATTTT	CASSLVSGYSTDTQYF
TRBJ1-2	few	TRBV7-2	-	TGTGCCAGCAGCTCACTTGGTGGACGGAACTATGGCTACACCTTC	CASSSLGGRNYGYTF
TRBJ2-7	-	TRBV7-9	TRBD2	TGTGCCAGCCGTCCAGGACTAGCGGGAAGCTACGAGCAGTACTTC	CASRPGLAGSYEQYF
TRBJ2-1	-	TRBV9	TRBD1	TGTGCCAGCAGCGCCCGGGACAGGACAGCCAATGAGCAGTTCTTC	CASSARDRTANEQFF
TRBJ2-2	-	TRBV2	-	TGTGCCAGCAGTGGGAGGATCAACACCGGGGAGCTGTTTTTT	CASSGRINTGELFF
TRBJ2-2	-	TRBV7-3	TRBD2	TGTGCCAGCAGCTCCCATCTAGCGGCCGGGGAGCTGTTTTTT	CASSSHLAAGELFF
TRBJ1-4	-	TRBV7-9	-	TGTGCCAGCAGCCGACAGTCAACTAATGAAAAACTGTTTTTT	CASSRQSTNEKLFF
TRBJ1-1	-	TRBV6-6	-	TGTGCCAGCAAGGACACAAACACTGAAGCTTTCTTT	CASKDTNTEAFF
TRBJ2-7	-	TRBV6-5	TRBD2	TGTGCCAGCAAATCGGGAGGGGGGCCATCGGTCGAGCAGTACTTC	CASKSGGGPSVEQYF
TRBJ2-7	-	TRBV5-6	-	TGCGCCAGCAGCCCGGCCGGGGGCAAGAGCTCCTACGAGCAGTACTTC	CASSPAGGKSSYEQYF
TRBJ2-1	-	TRBV20-1	-	TGCAGTGCTAGAGCTTACAATGAGCAGTTCTTC	CSARAYNEQFF
TRBJ1-1	-	TRBV6-1	-	TGTGCCAGCAGTGAGGGACGGTTTGAAGCTTTCTTT	CASSEGRFEAFF
TRBJ2-1	-	TRBV7-2	TRBD1	TGTGCCAGCAGCTTATCCGGGACAGACAATGAGCAGTTCTTC	CASSLSGTDNEQFF
TRBJ2-1	few	TRBV10-1	TRBD2	TGCGCCAGCAGTGAGTCGGAGGGGCTAGCGGGAGTCCTCGATTCCTGGGAGCAGTTCTTC	CASSESEGLAGVLDSWEQFF